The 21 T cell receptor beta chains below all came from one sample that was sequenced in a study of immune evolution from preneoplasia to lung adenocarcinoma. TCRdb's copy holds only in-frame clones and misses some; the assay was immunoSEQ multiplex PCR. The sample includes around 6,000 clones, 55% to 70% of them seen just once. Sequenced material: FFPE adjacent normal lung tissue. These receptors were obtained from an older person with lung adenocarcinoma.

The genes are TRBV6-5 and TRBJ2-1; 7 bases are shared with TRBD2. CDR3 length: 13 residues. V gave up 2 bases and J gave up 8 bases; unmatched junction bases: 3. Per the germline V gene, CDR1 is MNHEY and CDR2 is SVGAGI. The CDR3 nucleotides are TGTGCCAGCAGTTACACCCGGGGGGATGAGCAGTTCTTC. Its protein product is CASSYTRGDEQFF.

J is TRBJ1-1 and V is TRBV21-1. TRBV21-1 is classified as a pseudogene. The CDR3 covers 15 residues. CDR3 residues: CASRGQITIRTEAFF. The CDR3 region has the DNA TGTGCCAGCAGAGGCCAGATCACAATTCGCACTGAAGCTTTCTTT.

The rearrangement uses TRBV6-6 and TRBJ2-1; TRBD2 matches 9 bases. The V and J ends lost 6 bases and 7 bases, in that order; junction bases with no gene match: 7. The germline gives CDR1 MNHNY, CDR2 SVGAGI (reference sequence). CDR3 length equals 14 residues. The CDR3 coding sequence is TGTGCCAGCAGCTCCCGGACTAGCGATAATGAGCAGTTCTTC. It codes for CASSSRTSDNEQFF.

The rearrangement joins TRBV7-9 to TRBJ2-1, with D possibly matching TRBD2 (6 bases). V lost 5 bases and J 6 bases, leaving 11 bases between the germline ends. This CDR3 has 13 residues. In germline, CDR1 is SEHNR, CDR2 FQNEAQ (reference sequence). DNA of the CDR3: TGTGCCAGCAGCGCCGGGACTCCCAATGAGCAGTTCTTC. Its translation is CASSAGTPNEQFF.

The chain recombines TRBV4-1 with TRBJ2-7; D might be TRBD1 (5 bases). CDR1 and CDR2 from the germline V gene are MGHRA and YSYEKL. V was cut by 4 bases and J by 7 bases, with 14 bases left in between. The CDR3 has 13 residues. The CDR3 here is CASSLLAGLEQYF. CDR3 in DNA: TGCGCCAGCAGCCTCCTTGCAGGGTTAGAGCAGTACTTC.

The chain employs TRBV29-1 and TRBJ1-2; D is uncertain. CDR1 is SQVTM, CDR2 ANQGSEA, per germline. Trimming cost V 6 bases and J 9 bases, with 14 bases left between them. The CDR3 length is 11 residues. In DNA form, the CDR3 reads TGCAGCGTGCGCTCAGGCGAGCGCTACACCTTC. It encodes CSVRSGERYTF.

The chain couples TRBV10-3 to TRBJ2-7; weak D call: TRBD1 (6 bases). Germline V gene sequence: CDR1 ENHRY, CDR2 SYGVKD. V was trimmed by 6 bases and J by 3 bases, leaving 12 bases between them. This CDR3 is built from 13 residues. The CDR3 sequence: CAISAQDSYEQYF. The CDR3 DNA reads TGTGCCATCAGCGCGCAGGACAGCTACGAGCAGTACTTC.

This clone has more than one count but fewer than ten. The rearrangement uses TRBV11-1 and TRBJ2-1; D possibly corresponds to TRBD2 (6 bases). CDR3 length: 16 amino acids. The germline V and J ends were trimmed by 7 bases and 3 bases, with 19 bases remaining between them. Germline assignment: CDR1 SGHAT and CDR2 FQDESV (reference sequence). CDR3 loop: CASTKGPGGDYNEQFF. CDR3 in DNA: TGTGCCAGCACCAAAGGCCCCGGGGGTGACTACAATGAGCAGTTCTTC.

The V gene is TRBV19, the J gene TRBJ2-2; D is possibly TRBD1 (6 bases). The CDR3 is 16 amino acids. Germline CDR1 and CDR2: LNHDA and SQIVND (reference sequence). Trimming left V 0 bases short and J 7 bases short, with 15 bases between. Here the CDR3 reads CASSIEENRAVGELFF. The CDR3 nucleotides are TGTGCCAGTAGTATAGAAGAGAACAGGGCGGTCGGGGAGCTGTTTTTT.

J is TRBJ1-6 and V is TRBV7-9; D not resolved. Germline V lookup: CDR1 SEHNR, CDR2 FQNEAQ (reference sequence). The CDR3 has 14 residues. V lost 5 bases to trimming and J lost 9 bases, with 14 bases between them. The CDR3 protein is CASSPDGSSSPLHF. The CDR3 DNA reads TGTGCCAGCAGCCCGGACGGTAGTAGTTCACCCCTCCACTTT.

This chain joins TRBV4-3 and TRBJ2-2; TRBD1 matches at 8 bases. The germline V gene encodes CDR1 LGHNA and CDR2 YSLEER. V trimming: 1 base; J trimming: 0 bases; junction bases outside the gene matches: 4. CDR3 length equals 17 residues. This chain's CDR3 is CASSQVGQGANTGELFF. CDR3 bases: TGCGCCAGCAGCCAAGTTGGACAGGGCGCGAACACCGGGGAGCTGTTTTTT.

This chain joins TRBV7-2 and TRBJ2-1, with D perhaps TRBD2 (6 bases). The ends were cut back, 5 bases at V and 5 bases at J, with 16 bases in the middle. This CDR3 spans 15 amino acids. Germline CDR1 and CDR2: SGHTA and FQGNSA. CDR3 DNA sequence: TGTGCCAGCAGCCCGGGGCCGGGGGTGGACAATGAGCAGTTCTTC. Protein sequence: CASSPGPGVDNEQFF.

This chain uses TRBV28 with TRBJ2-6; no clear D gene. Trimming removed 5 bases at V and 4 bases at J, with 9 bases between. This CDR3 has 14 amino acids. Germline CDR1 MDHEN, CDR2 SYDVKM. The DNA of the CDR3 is TGTGCCAGCAGTCCCCCCGCGGGGGCCAACGTCCTGACTTTC. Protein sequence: CASSPPAGANVLTF. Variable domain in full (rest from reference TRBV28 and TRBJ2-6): DVKVTQSSRYLVKRTGEKVFLECVQDMDHENMFWYRQDPGLGLRLIYFSYDVKMKEKGDIPEGYSVSREKKERFSLILESASTNQTSMYLCASSPPAGANVLTFGAGSRLTVL.

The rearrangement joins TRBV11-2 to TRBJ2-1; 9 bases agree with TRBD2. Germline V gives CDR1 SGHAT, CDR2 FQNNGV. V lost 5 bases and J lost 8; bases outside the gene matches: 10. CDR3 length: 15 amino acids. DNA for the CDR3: TGTGCCAGCAGCCCCGCGGGGGGGCATATGGATGAGCAGTTCTTC. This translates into CASSPAGGHMDEQFF.

The CDR3 loop is CASSENWDEQYF. CDR3 nucleotides: TGCGCCAGCAGTGAAAACTGGGACGAGCAGTACTTC. The chain has TRBV10-1 and TRBJ2-7, with unresolved D. The length of the CDR3 is 12 residues. The germline V gene encodes CDR1 WNHNN and CDR2 SYGVQD (reference sequence). Trimming took off 3 bases at V and 5 bases at J, with 8 bases between the two ends.

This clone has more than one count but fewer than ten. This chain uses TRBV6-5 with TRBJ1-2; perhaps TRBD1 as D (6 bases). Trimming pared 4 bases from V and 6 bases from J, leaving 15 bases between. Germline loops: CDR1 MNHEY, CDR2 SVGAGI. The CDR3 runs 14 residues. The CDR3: CASSSLPGAHGYTF. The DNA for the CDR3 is TGTGCCAGCAGTTCCCTCCCGGGGGCGCATGGCTACACCTTC.

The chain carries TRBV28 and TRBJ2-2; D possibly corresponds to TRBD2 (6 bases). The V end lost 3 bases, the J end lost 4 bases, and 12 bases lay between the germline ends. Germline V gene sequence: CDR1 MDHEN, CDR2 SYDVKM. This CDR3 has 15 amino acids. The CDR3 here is CASSLGLALTGELFF. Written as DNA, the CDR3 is TGTGCCAGCAGTTTGGGACTCGCCCTCACCGGGGAGCTGTTTTTT. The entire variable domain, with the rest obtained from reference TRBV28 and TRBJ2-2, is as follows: DVKVTQSSRYLVKRTGEKVFLECVQDMDHENMFWYRQDPGLGLRLIYFSYDVKMKEKGDIPEGYSVSREKKERFSLILESASTNQTSMYLCASSLGLALTGELFFGEGSRLTVL.

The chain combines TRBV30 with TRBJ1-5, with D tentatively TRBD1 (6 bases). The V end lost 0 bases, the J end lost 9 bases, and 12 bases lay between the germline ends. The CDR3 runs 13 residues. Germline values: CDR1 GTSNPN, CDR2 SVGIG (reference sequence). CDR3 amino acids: CAWSVMQGRPQHF. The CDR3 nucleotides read TGTGCCTGGAGTGTAATGCAGGGGCGGCCCCAGCATTTT.

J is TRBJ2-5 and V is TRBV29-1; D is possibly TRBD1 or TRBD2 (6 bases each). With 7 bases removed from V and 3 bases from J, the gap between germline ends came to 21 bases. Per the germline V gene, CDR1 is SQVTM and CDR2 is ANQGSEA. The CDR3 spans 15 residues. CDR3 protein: CSAKRRGDTKETQYF. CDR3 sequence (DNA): TGCAGCGCCAAGAGGAGGGGGGACACTAAAGAGACCCAGTACTTC.

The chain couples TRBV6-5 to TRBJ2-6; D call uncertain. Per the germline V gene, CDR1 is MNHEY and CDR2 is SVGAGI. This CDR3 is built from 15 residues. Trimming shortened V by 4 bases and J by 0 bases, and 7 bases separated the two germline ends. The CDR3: CASSSGLSGANVLTF. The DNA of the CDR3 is TGTGCCAGCAGTTCCGGCCTCTCTGGGGCCAACGTCCTGACTTTC.

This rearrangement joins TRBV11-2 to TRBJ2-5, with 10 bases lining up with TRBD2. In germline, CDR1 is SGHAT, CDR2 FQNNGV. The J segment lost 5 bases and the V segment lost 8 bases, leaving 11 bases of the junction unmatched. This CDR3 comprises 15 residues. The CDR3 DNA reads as TGTGCCAGCTCCTTCGGGGCTAGCGGGGGTGAGACCCAGTACTTC. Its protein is CASSFGASGGETQYF.